Included here is one T cell receptor (beta chain) sequence, with context. The study assigned cohorts using participant-reported clinical history. The data are from a study of blood T cell repertoires in COVID-19. The germline CDR1 and CDR2 sequences are MNHEY and SMNVEV (reference sequence). The CDR3 has 16 amino acids. V dropped 6 bases and J dropped 7 bases, with 19 bases sitting between them. This table comes from immunoSEQ multiplex PCR, and its TCRdb copy is limited to in-frame clones, with some not included. There are about 160,000 clones in the sample; approximately 81% occur only once, and about 5.3% lies in the top ten.

Source material: PBMCs or T cells enriched from blood (not recorded which). This clonotype was sampled from a woman between 40 and 55 years old with acute COVID-19. This rearrangement joins TRBV27 to TRBJ1-6; TRBD1 is a possible D gene (5 bases). The CDR3 DNA sequence: TGTGCCAGCAGCCTGCGGGACGGGAGGCGGAATTCACCCCTCCACTTT. This codes for CASSLRDGRRNSPLHF.